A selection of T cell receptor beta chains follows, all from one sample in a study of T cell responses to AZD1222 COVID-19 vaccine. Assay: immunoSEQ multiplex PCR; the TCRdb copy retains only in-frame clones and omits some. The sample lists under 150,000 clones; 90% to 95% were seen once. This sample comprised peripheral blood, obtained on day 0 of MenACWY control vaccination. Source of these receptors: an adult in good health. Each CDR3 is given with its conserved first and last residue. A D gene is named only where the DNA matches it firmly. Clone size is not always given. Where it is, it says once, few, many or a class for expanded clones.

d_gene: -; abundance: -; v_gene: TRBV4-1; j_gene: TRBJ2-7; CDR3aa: CASSQVGSSEYEQYF; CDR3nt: TGCGCCAGCAGCCAAGTAGGCTCTTCAGAGTACGAGCAGTACTTC
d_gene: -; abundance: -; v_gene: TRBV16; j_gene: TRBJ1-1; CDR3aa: CASSQSGGGGTEAFF; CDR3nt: TGTGCCAGCAGCCAATCAGGAGGCGGGGGCACTGAAGCTTTCTTT
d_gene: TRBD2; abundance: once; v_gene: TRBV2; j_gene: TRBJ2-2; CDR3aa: CASSLSGGLNTGELFF; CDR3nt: TGTGCCAGCAGTCTTAGCGGGGGGCTGAACACCGGGGAGCTGTTTTTT
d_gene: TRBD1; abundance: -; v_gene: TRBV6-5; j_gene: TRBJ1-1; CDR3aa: CASTKGGPTEAFF; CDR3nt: TGTGCCAGCACTAAAGGGGGCCCCACTGAAGCTTTCTTT
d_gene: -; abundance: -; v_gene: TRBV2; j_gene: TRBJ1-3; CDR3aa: CASSEARRGSSGNTIYF; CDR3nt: TGTGCCAGCAGTGAAGCCCGGCGAGGCAGCTCTGGAAACACCATATATTTT
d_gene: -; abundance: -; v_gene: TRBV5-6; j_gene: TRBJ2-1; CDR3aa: CASSPGDSRNEQFF; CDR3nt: TGTGCCAGCAGCCCCGGGGACTCCCGAAATGAGCAGTTCTTC
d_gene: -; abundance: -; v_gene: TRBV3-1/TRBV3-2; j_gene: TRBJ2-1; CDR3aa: CASSHYTGLSGDNEQFF; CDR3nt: TGTGCCAGCAGCCACTACACGGGACTCTCAGGGGACAATGAGCAGTTCTTC
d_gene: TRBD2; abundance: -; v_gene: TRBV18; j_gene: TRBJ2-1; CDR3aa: CASSQTSSGGYNEQFF; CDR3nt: TGTGCCAGCTCTCAGACCTCTAGCGGGGGATACAATGAGCAGTTCTTC
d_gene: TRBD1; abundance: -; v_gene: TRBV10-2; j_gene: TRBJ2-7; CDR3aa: CASSVTGTGGYEQYF; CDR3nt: TGCGCCAGCAGTGTGACAGGGACAGGGGGCTACGAGCAGTACTTC
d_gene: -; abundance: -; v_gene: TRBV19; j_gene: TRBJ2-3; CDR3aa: CASSIGGRGLRTDTQYF; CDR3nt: TGTGCCAGTAGTATAGGAGGTCGGGGTCTCAGGACAGATACGCAGTATTTT
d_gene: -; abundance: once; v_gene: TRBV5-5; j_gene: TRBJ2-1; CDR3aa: CASSPSLYNEQFF; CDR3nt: TGTGCCAGCAGCCCTAGTCTGTACAATGAGCAGTTCTTC
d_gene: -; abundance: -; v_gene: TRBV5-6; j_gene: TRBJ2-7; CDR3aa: CASSFGTGVYEQYF; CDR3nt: TGTGCCAGCAGCTTCGGGACGGGAGTCTACGAGCAGTACTTC
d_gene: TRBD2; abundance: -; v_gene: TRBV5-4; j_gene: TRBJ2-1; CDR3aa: CASSIVGAGVDNEQFF; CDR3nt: TGTGCCAGCAGCATCGTAGGGGCGGGAGTCGACAATGAGCAGTTCTTC
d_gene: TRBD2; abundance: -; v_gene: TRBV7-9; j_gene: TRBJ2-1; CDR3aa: CASRPREGSSYNEQFF; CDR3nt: TGTGCCAGCAGACCTAGGGAGGGGAGCTCCTACAATGAGCAGTTCTTC
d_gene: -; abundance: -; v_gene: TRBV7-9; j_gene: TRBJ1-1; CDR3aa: CASSLAKVRTAMNTEAFF; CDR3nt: TGTGCCAGCAGCTTAGCGAAGGTTCGGACAGCTATGAACACTGAAGCTTTCTTT
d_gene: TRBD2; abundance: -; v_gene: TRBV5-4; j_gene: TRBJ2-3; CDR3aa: CASSAIPGLAPLPTQYF; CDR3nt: TGTGCCAGCAGCGCAATTCCGGGACTAGCGCCTCTCCCCACGCAGTATTTT
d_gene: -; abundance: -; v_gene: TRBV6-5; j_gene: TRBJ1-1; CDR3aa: CASRGLDTEAFF; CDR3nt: TGTGCCAGCAGGGGGTTAGACACTGAAGCTTTCTTT
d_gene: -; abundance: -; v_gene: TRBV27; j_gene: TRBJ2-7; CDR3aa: CASSFLAGVSYYEQYF; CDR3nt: -
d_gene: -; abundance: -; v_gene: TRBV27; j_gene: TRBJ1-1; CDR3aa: CASSLSAAMNTEAFF; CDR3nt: TGTGCCAGCAGTTTATCAGCTGCAATGAACACTGAAGCTTTCTTT
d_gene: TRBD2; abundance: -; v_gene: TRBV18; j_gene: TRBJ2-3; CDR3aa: CASSDNRVGAGGGTDTQYF; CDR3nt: TGTGCCAGCTCGGACAACAGGGTAGGAGCGGGAGGCGGTACAGATACGCAGTATTTT
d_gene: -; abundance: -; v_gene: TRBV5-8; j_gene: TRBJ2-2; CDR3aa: CASSFGGRFTGELFF; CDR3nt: TGTGCCAGCAGCTTCGGGGGAAGGTTCACCGGGGAGCTGTTTTTT
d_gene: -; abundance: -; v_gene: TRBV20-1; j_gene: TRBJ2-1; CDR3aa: CSASNASYNEQFF; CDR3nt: TGCAGTGCTAGTAACGCTTCCTACAATGAGCAGTTCTTC
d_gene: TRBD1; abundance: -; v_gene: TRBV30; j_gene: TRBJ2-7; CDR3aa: CAWSEPQGANFKTYEQYF; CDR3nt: TGTGCCTGGAGTGAACCTCAGGGGGCCAATTTCAAAACCTACGAGCAGTACTTC
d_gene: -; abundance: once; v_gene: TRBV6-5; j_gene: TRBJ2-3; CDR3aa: CASSSRRARAIDTQYF; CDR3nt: TGTGCCAGCAGTTCTCGGAGGGCGAGGGCCATCGATACGCAGTATTTT
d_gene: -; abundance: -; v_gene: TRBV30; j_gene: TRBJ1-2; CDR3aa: CAWNYGYGYTF; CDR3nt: TGTGCCTGGAATTATGGCTATGGCTACACCTTC
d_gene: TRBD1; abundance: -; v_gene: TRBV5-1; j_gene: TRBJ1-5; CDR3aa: CASSQDRDQPQHF; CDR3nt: TGCGCCAGCAGCCAAGACAGGGATCAGCCCCAGCATTTT
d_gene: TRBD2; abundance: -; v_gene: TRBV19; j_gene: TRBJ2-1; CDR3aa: CASSGGAREQFF; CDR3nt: TGTGCCAGTAGCGGGGGGGCGAGGGAGCAGTTCTTC
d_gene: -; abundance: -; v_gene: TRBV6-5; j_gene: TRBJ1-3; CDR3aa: CASRDRWSGNTIYF; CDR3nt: TGTGCCAGCCGCGACAGGTGGTCTGGAAACACCATATATTTT
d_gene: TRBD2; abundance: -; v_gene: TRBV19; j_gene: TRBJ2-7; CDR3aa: CASRASGTFYEQYF; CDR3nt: TGTGCCAGTAGGGCTAGCGGGACGTTCTACGAGCAGTACTTC
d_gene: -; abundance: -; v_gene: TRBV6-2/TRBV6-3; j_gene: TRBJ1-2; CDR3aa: CASSSDILGGYTF; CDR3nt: TGTGCCAGCAGTTCGGACATCCTGGGAGGCTACACCTTC
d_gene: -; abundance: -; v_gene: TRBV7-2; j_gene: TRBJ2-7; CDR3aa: CASSFNGPYEQYF; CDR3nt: TGTGCCAGCAGCTTTAATGGGCCCTACGAGCAGTACTTC
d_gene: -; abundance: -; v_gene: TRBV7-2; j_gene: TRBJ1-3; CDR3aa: CASSLVGGGNTIYF; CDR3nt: TGTGCCAGCAGCTTAGTAGGGGGAGGAAACACCATATATTTT
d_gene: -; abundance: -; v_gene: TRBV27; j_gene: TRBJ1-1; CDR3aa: CASSPLGQTNTEAFF; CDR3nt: TGTGCCAGCAGTCCCCTCGGACAGACGAACACTGAAGCTTTCTTT
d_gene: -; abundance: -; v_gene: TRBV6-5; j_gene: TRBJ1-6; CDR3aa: CASSYGGSNSPLHF; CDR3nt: TGTGCCAGCAGTTACGGAGGGTCGAATTCACCCCTCCACTTT
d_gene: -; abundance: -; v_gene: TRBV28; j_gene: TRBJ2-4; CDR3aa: CASSLRQVIYIQYF; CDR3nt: TGTGCCAGCAGCCTCAGACAGGTCATATACATTCAGTACTTC
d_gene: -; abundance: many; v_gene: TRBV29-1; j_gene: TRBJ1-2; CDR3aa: CSAERGLGYGYTF; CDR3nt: TGCAGCGCAGAAAGGGGCTTAGGCTATGGCTACACCTTC
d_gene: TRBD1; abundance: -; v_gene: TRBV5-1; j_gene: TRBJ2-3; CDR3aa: CASSTGQGTDTQYF; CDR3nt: TGCGCCAGCAGCACCGGACAGGGCACAGATACGCAGTATTTT
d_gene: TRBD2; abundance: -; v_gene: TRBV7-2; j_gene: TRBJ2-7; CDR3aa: CASSLLAGGGEQYF; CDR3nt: TGTGCCAGCAGCCTACTAGCGGGAGGAGGCGAGCAGTACTTC
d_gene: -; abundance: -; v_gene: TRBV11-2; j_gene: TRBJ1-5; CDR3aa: CASSLKQAEPQHF; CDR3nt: TGTGCCAGCAGCTTAAAACAGGCCGAGCCCCAGCATTTT
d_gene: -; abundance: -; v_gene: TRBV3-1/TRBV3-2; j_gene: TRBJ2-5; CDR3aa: CASSPSGERGETQYF; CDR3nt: TGTGCCAGCAGCCCCTCGGGGGAGAGGGGAGAGACCCAGTACTTC
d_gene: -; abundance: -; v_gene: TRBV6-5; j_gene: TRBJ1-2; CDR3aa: CASSYDYGYTF; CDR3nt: TGTGCCAGCAGTTACGACTATGGCTACACCTTC
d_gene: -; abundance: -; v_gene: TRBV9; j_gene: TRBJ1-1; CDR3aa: CASSVRGLDTEAFF; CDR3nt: TGTGCCAGCAGCGTAAGGGGGTTAGACACTGAAGCTTTCTTT
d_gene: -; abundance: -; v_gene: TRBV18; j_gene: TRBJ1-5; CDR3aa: CASSEGLNSNQPQHF; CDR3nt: TGTGCCAGCTCGGAGGGCTTGAACAGCAATCAGCCCCAGCATTTT
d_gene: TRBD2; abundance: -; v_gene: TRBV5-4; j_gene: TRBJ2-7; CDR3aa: CASSSGTSGRAAVKQYF; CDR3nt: TGTGCCAGCAGCTCCGGGACTAGCGGGAGGGCCGCCGTAAAGCAGTACTTC
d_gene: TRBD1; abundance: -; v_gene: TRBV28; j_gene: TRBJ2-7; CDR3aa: CASSGQGYEQYF; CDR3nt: TGTGCCAGCAGCGGACAGGGCTACGAGCAGTACTTC
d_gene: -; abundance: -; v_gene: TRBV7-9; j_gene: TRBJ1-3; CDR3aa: CAIRDGNGNTIYF; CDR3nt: TGTGCCATCCGGGACGGTAATGGAAACACCATATATTTT
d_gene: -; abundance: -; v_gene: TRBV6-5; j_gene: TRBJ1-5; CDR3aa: CASSRRDSNQPQHF; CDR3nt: TGTGCCAGCAGTCGCAGGGATAGCAATCAGCCCCAGCATTTT
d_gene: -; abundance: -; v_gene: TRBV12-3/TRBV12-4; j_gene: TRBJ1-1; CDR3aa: CASSLRESTEAFF; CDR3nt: TGTGCCAGCAGTTTAAGGGAGAGTACTGAAGCTTTCTTT
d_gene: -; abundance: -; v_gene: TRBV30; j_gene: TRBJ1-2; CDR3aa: CAWRYQQSGGYTF; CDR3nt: TGTGCCTGGAGGTACCAGCAATCGGGGGGCTACACCTTC
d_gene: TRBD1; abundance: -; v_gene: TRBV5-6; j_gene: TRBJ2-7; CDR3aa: CASSFPGQGYYEQYF; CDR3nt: TGTGCCAGCAGCTTTCCGGGACAGGGATACTACGAGCAGTACTTC
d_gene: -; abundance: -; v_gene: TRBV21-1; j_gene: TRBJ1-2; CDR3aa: CASSGQCYTF; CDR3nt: TGTGCCAGCAGCGGGCAGTGCTACACCTTC
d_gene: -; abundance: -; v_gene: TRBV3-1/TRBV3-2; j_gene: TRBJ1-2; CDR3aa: CASSQGMVNYGYTF; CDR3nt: TGTGCCAGCAGCCAAGGCATGGTTAACTATGGCTACACCTTC
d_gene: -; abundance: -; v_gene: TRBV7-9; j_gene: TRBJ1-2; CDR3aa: CASSHLETHGYTF; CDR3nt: TGTGCCAGCAGCCATCTAGAGACCCATGGCTACACCTTC
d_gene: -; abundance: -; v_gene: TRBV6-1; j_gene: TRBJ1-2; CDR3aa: CASSENGITNYGYTF; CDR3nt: TGTGCCAGCAGTGAAAATGGAATTACTAACTATGGCTACACCTTC
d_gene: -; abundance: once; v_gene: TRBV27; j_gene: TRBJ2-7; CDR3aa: CASSGERGDDEQYF; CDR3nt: TGTGCCAGCAGTGGGGAGCGTGGGGACGACGAGCAGTACTTC
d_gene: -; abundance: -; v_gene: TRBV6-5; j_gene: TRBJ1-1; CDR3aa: CASSYSFRRGTEAFF; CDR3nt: TGTGCCAGCAGTTACTCGTTCCGGCGGGGCACTGAAGCTTTCTTT